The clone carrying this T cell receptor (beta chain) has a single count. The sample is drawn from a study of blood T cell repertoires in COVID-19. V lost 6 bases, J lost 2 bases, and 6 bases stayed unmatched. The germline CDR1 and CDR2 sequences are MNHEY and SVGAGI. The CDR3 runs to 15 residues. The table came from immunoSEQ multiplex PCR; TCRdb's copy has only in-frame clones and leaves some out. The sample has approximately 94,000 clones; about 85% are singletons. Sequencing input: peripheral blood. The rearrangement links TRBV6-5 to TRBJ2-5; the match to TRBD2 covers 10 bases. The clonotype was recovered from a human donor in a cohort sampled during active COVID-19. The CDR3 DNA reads TGTGCCAGCAGACTTCCTAGCGGGGGACAAGAGACCCAGTACTTC. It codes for CASRLPSGGQETQYF.